The TCR beta chain described here comes from a study of blood T cell repertoires in COVID-19. Here immunoSEQ multiplex PCR was the method, and the copy in TCRdb shows in-frame clones only, minus some. Of approximately 230,000 clones listed, approximately 84% are singletons. Deletions cut 3 bases from V and 7 bases from J, with 12 bases between. Germline V gives CDR1 KGHSH, CDR2 LQKENI. The CDR3 is made up of 14 amino acids. The genes are TRBV18 and TRBJ1-4; the D gene is possibly TRBD1 (6 bases). The receptor comes from a man in his forties who had recovered from COVID-19. The sequencing input was PBMCs or T cells enriched from blood (not recorded which). The CDR3 reads CASSPSRDIEKLFF. The CDR3 DNA sequence: TGTGCCAGCTCACCGTCCCGGGACATTGAAAAACTGTTTTTT.